The sequence of this T cell receptor (beta chain) was determined in a study of CD8 T cells in ankylosing spondylitis. This clonotype was counted between two and nine times. Trimming took off 0 bases at V and 4 bases at J, with 8 bases between the two ends. CDR1 is SGDLS and CDR2 is YYNGEE in the germline V gene. The CDR3 contains 14 residues. TCRdb passed the 5' RACE reads through MiXCR, listing each CDR3 protein once. The data contain about 360,000 distinct CDR3 sequences, roughly 20% of them singletons. The TCR was taken from a male donor with ankylosing spondylitis or in good health (not recorded which). Specimen: blood, either unsorted or a sorted T cell fraction (not recorded which). The rearrangement joins TRBV9 to TRBJ2-1; D unclear. The CDR3 is CASSVGFGYNEQFF. CDR3 nucleotide sequence: TGTGCCAGCAGCGTAGGATTCGGATACAATGAGCAGTTCTTC.